One and the same sample provided the 26 T cell receptor beta chains below, sequenced in a study of T cells in Graves' hyperthyroidism and ophthalmopathy. The CDR3 regions of TCR beta were amplified from RNA transcripts. TCR CDR3 underwent first-round RT-PCR with the HTBI primer set. TCRdb re-derived calls from the multiplex PCR reads in MiXCR, one entry per CDR3 protein. The data hold some 300,000 distinct CDR3 sequences, with around a fifth observed a single time. Input material: blood. All receptors derive from a man aged 45-65 years with Graves' ophthalmopathy.

This clonotype was seen ten or more times. The rearrangement links TRBV7-9 to TRBJ2-7; tentatively, D is TRBD1 (5 bases). Trimming took off 3 bases at V and 4 bases at J, with 7 bases between the two ends. The germline CDR1 and CDR2 sequences are SEHNR and FQNEAQ (reference sequence). This CDR3 is 12 amino acids long. This chain's CDR3 is CASSFQGYEQYF. In DNA, the CDR3 is TGTGCCAGCAGCTTCCAGGGTTACGAGCAGTACTTC. Variable domain in full (rest from reference TRBV7-9 and TRBJ2-7): DTGVSQNPRHKITKRGQNVTFRCDPISEHNRLYWYRQTLGQGPEFLTYFQNEAQLEKSRLLSDRFSAERPKGSFSTLEIQRTEQGDSAMYLCASSFQGYEQYFGPGTRLTVT.

This clonotype was found a few times. The CDR3 sequence: CASRRVDTQYF. DNA for the CDR3: TGCGCCAGCAGACGAGTAGATACGCAGTATTTT. The V and J genes are TRBV5-1 and TRBJ2-3; D uncertain. This CDR3 region has 11 residues. V lost 5 bases, J lost 5 bases, and 6 bases lay in between. CDR1 and CDR2 from the germline V gene are SGHRS and YFSETQ.

V usage is TRBV7-2 and J usage is TRBJ2-1; 7 bases agree with TRBD1. The CDR3 runs 16 residues. CDR1 is SGHTA and CDR2 is FQGNSA in the germline V gene. V shed 1 base and J 2 bases; nucleotides not matched to a gene: 5. The CDR3 sequence: CASSLEAGQAYNEQFF. CDR3 sequence (DNA): TGTGCCAGCAGCTTAGAGGCTGGACAGGCCTACAATGAGCAGTTCTTC.

In its sample, this clonotype was seen a few times. In DNA, the CDR3 is TGTGCCAGCAGTGAATTGGTGCACTACGGGGGCTACACCTTC. Encoded protein: CASSELVHYGGYTF. The chain combines TRBV6-1 with TRBJ1-2, with D unresolved. The CDR3 runs 14 residues. The germline V gene has CDR1 MNHNS and CDR2 SASEGT. V was shortened by 2 bases and J by 8 bases, with 15 bases between the two germline ends.

The chain carries TRBV28 and TRBJ1-1; possible D gene TRBD1, 5 bases. With 3 bases removed from V and 5 bases from J, the gap between germline ends came to 19 bases. CDR3 length equals 16 residues. The germline V gene has CDR1 MDHEN and CDR2 SYDVKM. CDR3 protein: CASSFGLGVGNTEAFF. The CDR3 nucleotides read TGTGCCAGCAGTTTTGGTTTAGGGGTAGGGAATACTGAAGCTTTCTTT.

This clonotype was observed a handful of times. The chain combines TRBV7-9 with TRBJ2-6, with 7 bases identical to TRBD1. The CDR3 consists of 19 residues. CDR1 and CDR2 from the germline V gene are SEHNR and FQNEAQ (reference sequence). With V trimmed by 3 bases and J by 2 bases, 13 bases remained unmatched. In nucleotides, the CDR3 is TGTGCCAGCAGCTTTAGGGACAGTAAACAGCTCCCTGGGGCCAACGTCCTGACTTTC. It yields the protein CASSFRDSKQLPGANVLTF.

A note on this clonotype: A read error may be the cause here, since a much bigger clone is one base away. This sequence joins TRBV7-8 and TRBJ1-2, with 7 nucleotides matching TRBD1. The CDR3 runs 16 residues. Germline lookup yields CDR1 SGHVS and CDR2 FQNEAQ. The CDR3 DNA sequence: TGTGCCAGCGGCTTAGCTTCGGGACAGCAAAACTATGGCTACACCTTC. Protein: CASGLASGQQNYGYTF.

V and J are TRBV4-1 and TRBJ2-7, with a weak D call TRBD2 (6 bases). CDR3 length: 17 residues. V lost 1 base to trimming and J lost 3 bases, with 19 bases between them. Germline V lookup: CDR1 MGHRA, CDR2 YSYEKL. The DNA of the CDR3 is TGCGCCAGCAGCCAAGCTGCCCTTGGAGGGATAAACTACGAGCAGTACTTC. This encodes CASSQAALGGINYEQYF.

J is TRBJ2-1 and V is TRBV5-1; TRBD2 aligns across 16 bases. Germline values: CDR1 SGHRS, CDR2 YFSETQ. The length of the CDR3 is 20 residues. With 3 bases clipped from V and 8 bases from J, the junction kept 17 bases outside the gene matches. The CDR3 region has the DNA TGCGCCAGCAGCTCAATACCCGGGACTAGCGGGAGGGCCCTTGGTGATGAGCAGTTCTTC. It is translated as CASSSIPGTSGRALGDEQFF.

The chain couples TRBV28 to TRBJ1-1; D not resolved. Trimming stripped 3 bases from V and 7 bases from J, with 9 bases between. CDR1 and CDR2 from the germline V gene are MDHEN and SYDVKM. The CDR3 runs to 12 residues. CDR3 DNA: TGTGCCAGCAGTTTGTCGGATATTGAAGCTTTCTTT. This codes for CASSLSDIEAFF.

The rearrangement joins TRBV12-3 or TRBV12-4 to TRBJ1-4; the D gene is possibly TRBD1 (5 bases). The length of the CDR3 is 13 residues. The V end lost 5 bases, the J end lost 8 bases, and 12 bases lay between the germline ends. The CDR3 nucleotides are TGTGCCAGCAGTCCGGACACACAAGAAAAACTGTTTTTT. Amino acid sequence: CASSPDTQEKLFF.

The table lists this clonotype with a few counts. The chain couples TRBV27 to TRBJ2-7; tentatively, D is TRBD1 (6 bases). CDR3 length: 14 residues. Trimming shortened V by 3 bases and J by 7 bases, and 16 bases separated the two germline ends. Germline CDR1 reads MNHEY; CDR2 reads SMNVEV (reference sequence). CDR3 loop: CASSLGHGAGEQYF. CDR3 nucleotides: TGTGCCAGCAGTTTGGGACACGGCGCCGGAGAGCAGTACTTC.

The CDR3: CASSPIGGLDGNTIYF. The DNA for the CDR3 is TGTGCCAGCAGTCCCATAGGGGGGTTGGACGGAAACACCATATATTTT. The rearrangement uses TRBV27 and TRBJ1-3, with D perhaps TRBD1 (6 bases). V lost 5 bases and J lost 4, with 18 bases in between. This CDR3 contains 16 residues. Per the germline V gene, CDR1 is MNHEY and CDR2 is SMNVEV (reference sequence).

This sequence joins TRBV27 and TRBJ2-7; the D gene could be TRBD1 or TRBD2 (6 bases each). V lost 5 bases to trimming and J lost 0 bases, with 20 bases between them. There are 17 residues in the CDR3. The germline CDR1 and CDR2 sequences are MNHEY and SMNVEV (reference sequence). DNA of the CDR3: TGTGCCAGCAGTCATGGACTAACGGGACATCCCTCCTACGAGCAGTACTTC. It translates to CASSHGLTGHPSYEQYF.

V gene TRBV2 combines with J gene TRBJ2-1; 7 bases are shared with TRBD1. Unmatched junction bases numbered 12, after V lost 7 bases and J lost 0 bases. Germline CDR1 is SNHLY and CDR2 is FYNNEI. This CDR3 region has 17 residues. CDR3: CASILAQGPSSYNEQFF. DNA of the CDR3: TGTGCCAGCATTCTCGCACAGGGGCCGAGCTCCTACAATGAGCAGTTCTTC.

This clonotype turned up a few times. The V and J genes are TRBV20-1 and TRBJ1-1; perhaps TRBD1 as D (6 bases). CDR3 size: 14 residues. Germline V gene lookup returns CDR1 DFQATT and CDR2 SNEGSKA (reference sequence). Between the trimmed V and J ends, which lost 4 bases and 1 base, there was a span of 13 bases. DNA of the CDR3: TGCAGTGCTACCGGGGGCGGGGGGAACACTGAAGCTTTCTTT. It yields the protein CSATGGGGNTEAFF.

This clonotype was counted at least ten times. The chain recombines TRBV6-1 with TRBJ1-1; no reliable D call. Germline V gene lookup returns CDR1 MNHNS and CDR2 SASEGT. V was shortened by 3 bases and J by 3 bases, with 5 bases between the two germline ends. The CDR3 runs to 12 residues. This chain's CDR3 is CASSEGYTEAFF. As DNA, the CDR3 is TGTGCCAGCAGTGAGGGGTACACTGAAGCTTTCTTT.

The table lists this clonotype with many counts. The V gene is TRBV28, the J gene TRBJ1-1; no clear D. The CDR3 totals 14 residues. Trimming stripped 3 bases from V and 0 bases from J, with 8 bases between. Per the germline V gene, CDR1 is MDHEN and CDR2 is SYDVKM. Written as DNA, the CDR3 is TGTGCCAGCAGTTTCTACGGATTGAACACTGAAGCTTTCTTT. Amino acid sequence: CASSFYGLNTEAFF.

This clonotype has ten or more counts. The rearrangement joins TRBV11-2 to TRBJ2-1, with 8 bases that match TRBD2. Germline V lookup: CDR1 SGHAT, CDR2 FQNNGV. The CDR3 has 19 residues. Trimming took 2 bases from V and 7 from J; bases not matched to a gene: 19. The DNA for the CDR3 is TGTGCCAGCAGCTTATATAATGCACCGGGAGCGGGAGTTGGGAATGAGCAGTTCTTC. This encodes CASSLYNAPGAGVGNEQFF.

In its sample, this clonotype was seen a few times. This chain joins TRBV28 and TRBJ2-5; 12 bases are a match to TRBD2. The J segment lost 7 bases and the V segment lost 5 bases, leaving 8 bases of the junction unmatched. CDR1 is MDHEN and CDR2 is SYDVKM in the germline V gene. This CDR3 is 15 amino acids long. The CDR3 coding sequence is TGTGCCAGCAGTGATAGACTAGCGGGAGTGGGGACCCAGTACTTC. Encoded protein: CASSDRLAGVGTQYF. Variable domain in full (rest from reference TRBV28 and TRBJ2-5): DVKVTQSSRYLVKRTGEKVFLECVQDMDHENMFWYRQDPGLGLRLIYFSYDVKMKEKGDIPEGYSVSREKKERFSLILESASTNQTSMYLCASSDRLAGVGTQYFGPGTRLLVL.

This clonotype appeared many times. V is TRBV7-9 and J is TRBJ2-5; the D is unclear. Germline V gives CDR1 SEHNR, CDR2 FQNEAQ (reference sequence). This CDR3 is built from 13 residues. V dropped 2 bases and J dropped 5 bases, with 9 bases sitting between them. The CDR3: CASSLSGYETQYF. CDR3 sequence (DNA): TGTGCCAGCAGCTTAAGTGGATATGAGACCCAGTACTTC.

The chain is built from TRBV29-1 and TRBJ2-1; possible D gene TRBD1, 5 bases. Germline V CDR1 and CDR2: SQVTM, ANQGSEA. The CDR3 extends over 15 amino acids. V lost 0 bases and J lost 4, with 13 bases in between. In DNA, the CDR3 is TGCAGCGTTGAAGATCAGGCGACAGAGTACAATGAGCAGTTCTTC. The encoded protein is CSVEDQATEYNEQFF.

In this sample, this clonotype turned up a few times. The V and J genes are TRBV9 and TRBJ1-2, with a tentative D call TRBD1 (5 bases). This CDR3 spans 15 amino acids. Trimming removed 4 bases at V and 3 bases at J, with 16 bases between. The germline V gene encodes CDR1 SGDLS and CDR2 YYNGEE. CDR3 nucleotides: TGTGCCAGCAGCCCCTCGGCAGGGCAGGACTATGGCTACACCTTC. Amino acids: CASSPSAGQDYGYTF.

This clonotype was recorded many times. V and J are TRBV20-1 and TRBJ1-2, with 9 bases lining up with TRBD1. V trimming: 0 bases; J trimming: 4 bases; junction bases outside the gene matches: 3. Per germline, CDR1 DFQATT and CDR2 SNEGSKA (reference sequence). This CDR3 has 14 residues. In DNA, the CDR3 is TGCAGTGCTAGAGATATGGGACAGGGCTATGGCTACACCTTC. The encoded protein is CSARDMGQGYGYTF.

This clonotype has more than one count but fewer than ten. The CDR3 loop is CASSPPSGMYEQYF. CDR3 in DNA: TGTGCCAGCTCACCGCCCAGCGGGATGTACGAGCAGTACTTC. The chain is built from TRBV18 and TRBJ2-7, with 7 bases lining up with TRBD2. This CDR3 is 14 amino acids long. The V gene end was trimmed by 3 bases and the J gene end by 4 bases; junction bases not matched to a gene: 6. Germline lookup yields CDR1 KGHSH and CDR2 LQKENI.

This clonotype was observed a handful of times. The chain links TRBV27 to TRBJ2-2; 13 bases align to TRBD2. With 8 bases clipped from V and 8 bases from J, the junction kept 5 bases outside the gene matches. The CDR3 contains 14 residues. Per the germline V gene, CDR1 is MNHEY and CDR2 is SMNVEV (reference sequence). The CDR3 DNA sequence: TGTGCCAGCGAGGGACTAGCGGGATCTGGGGAGCTGTTTTTT. Translated: CASEGLAGSGELFF.